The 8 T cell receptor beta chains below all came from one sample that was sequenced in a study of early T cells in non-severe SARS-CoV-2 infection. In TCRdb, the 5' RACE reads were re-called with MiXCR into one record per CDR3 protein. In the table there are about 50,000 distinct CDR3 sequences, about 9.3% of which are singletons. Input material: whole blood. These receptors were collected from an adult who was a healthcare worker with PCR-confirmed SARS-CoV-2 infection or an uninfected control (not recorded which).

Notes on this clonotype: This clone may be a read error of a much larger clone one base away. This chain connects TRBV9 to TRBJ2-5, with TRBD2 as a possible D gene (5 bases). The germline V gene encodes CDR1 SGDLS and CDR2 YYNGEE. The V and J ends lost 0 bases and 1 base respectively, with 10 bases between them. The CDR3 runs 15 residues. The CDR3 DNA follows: TGTGCCAGCAGCGTAGCCGGGAACCCCCAAGAGACCCAGTACTTC. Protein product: CASSVAGNPQETQYF.

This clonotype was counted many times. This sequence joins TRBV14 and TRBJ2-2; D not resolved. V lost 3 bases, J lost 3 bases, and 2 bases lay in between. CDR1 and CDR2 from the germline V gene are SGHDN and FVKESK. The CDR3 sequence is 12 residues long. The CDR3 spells CASSQYTGELFF. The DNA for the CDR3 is TGTGCCAGCAGCCAGTACACCGGGGAGCTGTTTTTT.

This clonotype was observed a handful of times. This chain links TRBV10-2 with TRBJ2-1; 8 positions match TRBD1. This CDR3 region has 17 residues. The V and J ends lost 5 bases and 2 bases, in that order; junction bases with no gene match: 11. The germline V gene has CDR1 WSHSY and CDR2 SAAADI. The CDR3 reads CASSPKGQVITYNEQFF. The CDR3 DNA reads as TGCGCCAGCAGTCCCAAGGGACAGGTGATTACCTACAATGAGCAGTTCTTC.

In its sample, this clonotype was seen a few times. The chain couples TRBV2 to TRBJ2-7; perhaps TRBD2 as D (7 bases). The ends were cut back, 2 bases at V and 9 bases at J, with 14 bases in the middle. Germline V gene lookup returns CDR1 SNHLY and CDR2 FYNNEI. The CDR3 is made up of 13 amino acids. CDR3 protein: CASSETRGGRQYF. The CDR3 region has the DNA TGTGCCAGCAGTGAAACCAGGGGAGGGAGGCAGTACTTC.

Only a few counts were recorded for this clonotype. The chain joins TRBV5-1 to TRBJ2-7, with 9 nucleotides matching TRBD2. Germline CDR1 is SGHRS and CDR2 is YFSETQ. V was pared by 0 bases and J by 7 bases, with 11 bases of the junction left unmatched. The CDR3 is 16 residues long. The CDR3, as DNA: TGCGCCAGCAGCTTGGAACGCCCTGGACTAGCGAGTGAGCAGTACTTC. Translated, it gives CASSLERPGLASEQYF.

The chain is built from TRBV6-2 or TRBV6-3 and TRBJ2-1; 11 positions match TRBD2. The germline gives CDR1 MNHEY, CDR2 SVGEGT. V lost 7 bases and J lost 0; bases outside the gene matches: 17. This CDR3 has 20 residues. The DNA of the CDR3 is TGTGCCAGCACCTTTGGAGGGACTAGCGGCTTGAGGAGCTCCTACAATGAGCAGTTCTTC. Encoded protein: CASTFGGTSGLRSSYNEQFF.

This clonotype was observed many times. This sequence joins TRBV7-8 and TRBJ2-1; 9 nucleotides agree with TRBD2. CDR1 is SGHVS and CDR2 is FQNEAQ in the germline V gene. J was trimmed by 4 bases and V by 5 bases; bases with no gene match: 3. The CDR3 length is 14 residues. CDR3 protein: CASSPSGTYNEQFF. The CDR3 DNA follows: TGTGCCAGCAGCCCTAGCGGGACTTACAATGAGCAGTTCTTC.

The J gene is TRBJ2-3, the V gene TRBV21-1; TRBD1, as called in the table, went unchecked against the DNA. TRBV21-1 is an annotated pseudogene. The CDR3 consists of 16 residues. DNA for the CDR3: TGTGCCAGCAGCAAAGGGGACAGCCTCAGCACAGATACGCAGTATTTT. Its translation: CASSKGDSLSTDTQYF.